The clone carrying this T cell receptor beta chain was counted once. As yet, its antigen is unknown. Trimming stripped 0 bases from V and 1 base from J, with 9 bases between. CDR1 and CDR2 from the germline V gene are SEHNR and FQNEAQ (reference sequence). This CDR3 is built from 16 residues. This sample is part of a study of shared clonotypes between healthy human individuals. Whole-study findings and limits: It was observed that roughly 5.5% of naive CD4 clonotypes were shared across several donors. Non-shared clonotypes displayed generation probabilities falling below those of clonotypes present in all four donors. What limited the represented genetic and exposure-history diversity was the small number of donors.

Repertoires were generated with immunoSEQ multiplex PCR, while TCRdb's copy carries only in-frame clones and drops some. In the table there are 150,000 to 200,000 clones, around 93% of which are singletons. The V call is TRBV7-9, the J call TRBJ1-4; no clear D gene. The sequence was obtained from a woman aged 25 to 39 in good health. The sequenced sample consisted of naive CD4+ T cells sorted from blood. Described subset: CD45RA+ positively selected. The CDR3 is CASSLADFKTNEKLFF. DNA of the CDR3: TGTGCCAGCAGCTTAGCGGACTTTAAAACTAATGAAAAACTGTTTTTT.